The 32 T cell receptor beta chains reported below all come from one sample, sequenced in a study of T cell repertoires in cytomegalovirus infection. These receptors' targets are unknown. MiXCR, applied by TCRdb to the reads, yields one record per CDR3 protein. Of around 120,000 distinct CDR3 sequences listed, around 40% are singletons. The sequencing here drew on CD8+ T cells from cultured PBMCs, taken from culture after CMV antigen stimulation. These receptors were collected from a human donor in good health (CMV status not recorded). Some clones in this sample may be carry-over from other donors' samples.

This clonotype was found once. The CDR3 loop is CASSHGLAGASYNEQFF. CDR3 sequence (DNA): TGTGCCAGCAGCCACGGACTAGCGGGGGCTTCCTACAATGAGCAGTTCTTC. The chain links TRBV3-1 to TRBJ2-1; 13 nucleotides match TRBD2. The CDR3 is made up of 17 amino acids. V was pared by 3 bases and J by 1 base, with 3 bases of the junction left unmatched. Germline CDR1 is LGHDT and CDR2 is YNNKEL (reference sequence).

V and J are TRBV4-1 and TRBJ2-7, with TRBD2 matching over 7 bases. Germline V lookup: CDR1 MGHRA, CDR2 YSYEKL. Trimming removed 0 bases from V and 0 bases from J; junction bases left unmatched: 2. The CDR3 consists of 15 residues. The CDR3 sequence: CASSQDRGDSYEQYF. For the CDR3, the DNA is TGCGCCAGCAGCCAAGATCGGGGGGACTCCTACGAGCAGTACTTC.

This clonotype was detected ten times or more. This chain joins TRBV24-1 and TRBJ2-7, with D possibly being TRBD2 (11 bases). With 2 bases removed from V and 3 bases from J, the gap between germline ends came to 28 bases. Germline V lookup: CDR1 KGHDR, CDR2 SFDVKD. This CDR3 has 20 amino acids. The CDR3 protein is CATSDYLGQGFGTSGYEQYF. In DNA form, the CDR3 reads TGTGCCACCAGTGATTACCTGGGACAGGGGTTTGGGACTAGCGGCTACGAGCAGTACTTC.

This chain joins TRBV7-7 and TRBJ2-5, with 13 positions matching TRBD2. CDR1 and CDR2 (germline): SSHAT, FNYEAQ (reference sequence). The CDR3 totals 13 residues. Germline trimming cut 11 bases from V and 5 bases from J; bases unmatched to any gene: 5. The CDR3 DNA follows: TGTGCCGGGGGGACTAGCGGGGTCGAGACCCAGTACTTC. Amino acids: CAGGTSGVETQYF.

The rearrangement links TRBV29-1 to TRBJ2-5, with no clear D. Germline V CDR1 and CDR2: SQVTM, ANQGSEA. The CDR3 is 11 amino acids. V shed 5 bases and J shed 2 bases, with 6 bases lying between them. The CDR3 is CSVWKQETQYF. CDR3 bases: TGCAGCGTTTGGAAGCAAGAGACCCAGTACTTC.

The chain carries TRBV7-3 and TRBJ1-2; D uncertain. The CDR3 loop spans 13 amino acids. The germline gives CDR1 SGHTA, CDR2 FQGTGA. The V gene lost 1 base and the J gene lost 4 bases, with 7 bases spanning the gap. The CDR3 spells CASSLRRGYGYTF. The CDR3, as DNA: TGTGCCAGCAGCTTAAGACGTGGCTATGGCTACACCTTC.

The rearrangement joins TRBV20-1 to TRBJ2-5; D gene uncertain. Per the germline V gene, CDR1 is DFQATT and CDR2 is SNEGSKA (reference sequence). CDR3 length: 16 amino acids. V was trimmed by 1 base and J by 1 base, leaving 16 bases between them. The CDR3 spells CSARAPASPPQETQYF. CDR3 in DNA: TGCAGTGCTAGAGCTCCGGCTTCCCCCCCCCAAGAGACCCAGTACTTC.

This clonotype was recorded only once. The genes are TRBV6-6 and TRBJ2-3, with 8 positions matching TRBD2. The CDR3 is made up of 15 amino acids. V shed 1 base and J 1 base; nucleotides not matched to a gene: 1. CDR1 and CDR2 from the germline V gene are MNHNY and SVGAGI (reference sequence). This CDR3 is CASSYLRGGTDTQYF. CDR3 coding DNA: TGTGCCAGCAGTTACTTGCGGGGGGGCACAGATACGCAGTATTTT.

This clonotype was counted between two and nine times. The V call is TRBV7-9, the J call TRBJ2-5, with D possibly TRBD1 on 5 matching bases. This CDR3 has 13 residues. The V gene's germline CDR1 is SEHNR and CDR2 FQNEAQ (reference sequence). V was shortened by 5 bases and J by 3 bases, with 10 bases between the two germline ends. The CDR3 region has the DNA TGTGCCAGCAGCCTAGGGGTGGAAGAGACCCAGTACTTC. Its protein product is CASSLGVEETQYF.

V usage is TRBV15 and J usage is TRBJ1-1; perhaps TRBD1 as D (5 bases). Trimming removed 0 bases from V and 4 bases from J, with 9 bases in between. In germline, CDR1 is LNHNV, CDR2 YYDKDF (reference sequence). The CDR3 contains 14 residues. The CDR3 DNA sequence: TGTGCCACCAGCAGAGATTGGGGGGGCACTGAAGCTTTCTTT. Its protein is CATSRDWGGTEAFF.

The CDR3 bases are TGTGCCAGCAGTGTCCGGGACAGGGGGAACTATGGCTACACCTTC. This sequence encodes CASSVRDRGNYGYTF. This rearrangement joins TRBV12-3 or TRBV12-4 to TRBJ1-2, with 11 bases matching TRBD1. CDR3 length: 15 residues. The ends lost 5 bases at V and 2 bases at J; junction bases unmatched: 4.

This clonotype was detected only a few times. J is TRBJ1-2 and V is TRBV7-9; TRBD1 matches at 8 bases. The CDR3 extends over 13 amino acids. CDR1 and CDR2 from the germline V gene are SEHNR and FQNEAQ (reference sequence). V lost 5 bases, J lost 8 bases, and 7 bases stayed unmatched. The CDR3 spells CASSPGQGDGYTF. CDR3 sequence (DNA): TGTGCCAGCAGCCCAGGACAGGGAGACGGCTACACCTTC.

This rearrangement joins TRBV27 to TRBJ2-6; D might be TRBD1 (5 bases). CDR1 is MNHEY, CDR2 SMNVEV, per germline (reference sequence). V lost 1 base and J 3 bases, leaving 10 bases between the germline ends. The CDR3 has 16 residues. CDR3 residues: CASSLFGQSGANVLTF. CDR3 nucleotides: TGTGCCAGCAGTTTATTCGGACAAAGTGGGGCCAACGTCCTGACTTTC.

The sample holds a few counts of this clonotype. The chain couples TRBV7-2 to TRBJ1-6; possible D gene TRBD1, 6 bases. V lost 3 bases and J 0 bases, leaving 12 bases between the germline ends. The germline V gene has CDR1 SGHTA and CDR2 FQGNSA. The CDR3 is 17 residues long. This chain's CDR3 is CASSFGQLSSYNSPLHF. CDR3 coding DNA: TGTGCCAGCAGCTTCGGACAGCTCAGCTCCTATAATTCACCCCTCCACTTT.

V is TRBV6-6 and J is TRBJ2-1; the match to TRBD2 covers 8 bases. Germline-derived CDR1 and CDR2 are MNHNY and SVGAGI (reference sequence). There are 16 residues in the CDR3. Unmatched junction bases numbered 10, after V lost 5 bases and J lost 4 bases. This CDR3 reads CASSPGTSQRYNEQFF. The DNA of the CDR3 is TGTGCCAGCAGTCCCGGGACTAGTCAACGTTACAATGAGCAGTTCTTC.

The gene calls are TRBV5-1 and TRBJ2-7, with TRBD2 as a possible D gene (5 bases). The CDR3 runs to 15 residues. V dropped 0 bases and J dropped 3 bases, with 13 bases sitting between them. Germline V CDR1 and CDR2: SGHRS, YFSETQ. The CDR3 loop reads CASSLAGGNYYEQYF. The CDR3 nucleotides read TGCGCCAGCAGCTTGGCCGGAGGTAACTACTACGAGCAGTACTTC.

This clonotype was seen many times. The V gene is TRBV12-3 or TRBV12-4, the J gene TRBJ2-1; D call uncertain. V lost 6 bases to trimming and J lost 1 base, with 7 bases between them. The length of the CDR3 is 13 residues. The chain's CDR3 is CASSLVSYNEQFF. The CDR3 coding sequence is TGTGCCAGCAGCCTAGTTTCCTACAATGAGCAGTTCTTC.

This clonotype occurred a few times. The rearrangement uses TRBV7-9 and TRBJ2-7, with D perhaps assigned TRBD1 or TRBD2 (6 bases each). The germline V gene encodes CDR1 SEHNR and CDR2 FQNEAQ (reference sequence). The CDR3 contains 13 residues. The V end was cut by 5 bases, the J end by 6 bases, with 14 bases between. The CDR3 coding sequence is TGTGCCAGCAGCCCAGGGGTCGGGGGCGAGCAGTACTTC. It codes for CASSPGVGGEQYF.

This clonotype was found a few times. V usage is TRBV29-1 and J usage is TRBJ2-1; 7 nucleotides agree with TRBD2. V lost 0 bases to trimming and J lost 3 bases; unmatched junction nucleotides: 5. This CDR3 spans 15 amino acids. CDR1 and CDR2 (germline): SQVTM, ANQGSEA. CDR3 coding DNA: TGCAGCGTTGAAGATCGCGGCGGGGGCTACAATGAGCAGTTCTTC. It yields the protein CSVEDRGGGYNEQFF.

This chain connects TRBV7-8 to TRBJ2-4, with 8 bases identical to TRBD1. Germline CDR1 is SGHVS and CDR2 is FQNEAQ. V lost 5 bases, J lost 0 bases, and 9 bases stayed unmatched. This CDR3 has 17 amino acids. CDR3 region: CASSRVRDRRAKNIQYF. The CDR3 DNA sequence: TGTGCCAGCAGCCGAGTCCGGGACAGGAGAGCCAAAAACATTCAGTACTTC.

The chain has TRBV4-2 and TRBJ2-7, with D uncertain. Germline CDR1 is LGHNA and CDR2 is YNFKEQ. Trimming removed 4 bases from V and 0 bases from J, with 7 bases in between. The CDR3 consists of 13 residues. The CDR3: CASSPLYSYEQYF. DNA of the CDR3: TGTGCCAGCAGCCCTTTGTACTCCTACGAGCAGTACTTC.

This clonotype was picked up a small number of times. The CDR3 DNA follows: TGTGCCAGCAGACTAGCGGGGGGGGAAGATACGCAGTATTTT. This gives the protein CASRLAGGEDTQYF. The chain links TRBV27 to TRBJ2-3; TRBD2 matches at 13 bases. Germline V lookup: CDR1 MNHEY, CDR2 SMNVEV (reference sequence). The trim removed 6 bases at V and 5 bases at J, leaving 2 bases unmatched. The CDR3 runs 14 residues.

With respect to this clonotype: A much larger clone is a single base away; this may be a read error. The chain combines TRBV12-3 or TRBV12-4 with TRBJ2-1, with 8 bases that match TRBD2. The CDR3 length is 15 residues. The DNA for the CDR3 is TGTGCCAACAGTTTTCGGGGGGGCTTATACAATGAGCAGTTCTTC. Residues: CANSFRGGLYNEQFF.

This clonotype showed up many times. The chain carries TRBV27 and TRBJ1-1, with unresolved D. The CDR3 runs to 13 residues. V was cut by 2 bases and J by 7 bases, with 11 bases left in between. The V gene's germline CDR1 is MNHEY and CDR2 SMNVEV (reference sequence). The DNA of the CDR3 is TGTGCCAGCAGTTTAGCCCCAAGACATGAAGCTTTCTTT. It encodes CASSLAPRHEAFF.

This chain links TRBV7-8 with TRBJ1-5, with D perhaps TRBD1 (6 bases). The CDR3 runs to 15 residues. V gave up 2 bases and J gave up 6 bases, with 14 bases separating them. Germline CDR1 reads SGHVS; CDR2 reads FQNEAQ. The CDR3 protein is CASSLQTGITQPQHF. CDR3 DNA sequence: TGTGCCAGCAGCTTACAAACAGGGATCACTCAGCCCCAGCATTTT. Full variable domain (outside the CDR3, taken from reference TRBV7-8 and TRBJ1-5): GAGVSQSPRYKVAKRGQDVALRCDPISGHVSLFWYQQALGQGPEFLTYFQNEAQLDKSGLPSDRFFAERPEGSVSTLKIQRTQQEDSAVYLCASSLQTGITQPQHFGDGTRLSIL.

This clonotype came up many times. The chain couples TRBV6-5 to TRBJ2-6; 10 bases are shared with TRBD1. The CDR3 consists of 18 residues. CDR1 is MNHEY, CDR2 SVGAGI, per germline. V was clipped by 2 bases and J by 0 bases; unmatched bases: 4. The CDR3 sequence: CASSYDGQGVSGANVLTF. The CDR3 DNA reads TGTGCCAGCAGTTACGACGGACAGGGGGTCTCTGGGGCCAACGTCCTGACTTTC.

The chain employs TRBV7-9 and TRBJ2-1, with TRBD2 matching 10 bases. Losses at the gene ends were 2 bases for V and 4 bases for J; bases not matched to a gene: 2. The CDR3 loop spans 15 amino acids. Germline loops: CDR1 SEHNR, CDR2 FQNEAQ (reference sequence). CDR3 sequence (DNA): TGTGCCAGCAGCTTACTAGCGGGGGAGTACAATGAGCAGTTCTTC. It yields the protein CASSLLAGEYNEQFF.

The J gene is TRBJ2-3, the V gene TRBV7-9; no reliable D call. The V end lost 5 bases, the J end lost 6 bases, and 18 bases lay between the germline ends. This CDR3 is 15 amino acids long. Germline CDR1 reads SEHNR; CDR2 reads FQNEAQ (reference sequence). The CDR3 nucleotides are TGTGCCAGCAGCCCGGCCGGTTCGGTTGAGGATACGCAGTATTTT. It translates to CASSPAGSVEDTQYF. The variable domain in full, with the rest retrieved from reference TRBV7-9 and TRBJ2-3, is DTGVSQNPRHKITKRGQNVTFRCDPISEHNRLYWYRQTLGQGPEFLTYFQNEAQLEKSRLLSDRFSAERPKGSFSTLEIQRTEQGDSAMYLCASSPAGSVEDTQYFGPGTRLTVL.

This clonotype was seen a handful of times. The chain has TRBV7-2 and TRBJ1-2; TRBD1 aligns across 9 bases. The junction had 11 bases not matched to a gene; V was cut back by 4 bases and J by 5 bases. The germline V gene has CDR1 SGHTA and CDR2 FQGNSA. The CDR3 sequence is 16 residues long. The CDR3 is CASSSFWTGEGYGYTF. CDR3 in DNA: TGTGCCAGCAGCTCTTTCTGGACAGGGGAAGGGTATGGCTACACCTTC.

This clonotype occurred many times. This chain links TRBV12-3 or TRBV12-4 with TRBJ2-3; perhaps TRBD1 as D (6 bases). CDR3 size: 15 residues. V was clipped by 2 bases and J by 4 bases, with 13 bases between them. As DNA, the CDR3 is TGTGCCAGCAGTTTAAGGGCAGGGGATTCAGATACGCAGTATTTT. It codes for CASSLRAGDSDTQYF.

This clonotype has at least ten counts. The chain recombines TRBV7-6 with TRBJ2-6; TRBD1 is a possible D gene (5 bases). The CDR3 runs to 15 residues. Germline lookup yields CDR1 SGHVS and CDR2 FNYEAQ. Trimming stripped 5 bases from V and 1 base from J, with 9 bases between. The CDR3: CASSTRQSGANVLTF. CDR3 DNA: TGTGCCAGCAGCACCCGACAGTCTGGGGCCAACGTCCTGACTTTC.

This chain joins TRBV5-4 and TRBJ2-2, with D perhaps TRBD2 (6 bases). The V gene lost 3 bases and the J gene lost 0 bases, with 9 bases spanning the gap. The CDR3 is 15 amino acids. Germline loops: CDR1 SGHNT, CDR2 YYREEE (reference sequence). The CDR3 sequence: CASSWGGPNTGELFF. The CDR3 coding sequence is TGTGCCAGCAGCTGGGGAGGACCGAACACCGGGGAGCTGTTTTTT.